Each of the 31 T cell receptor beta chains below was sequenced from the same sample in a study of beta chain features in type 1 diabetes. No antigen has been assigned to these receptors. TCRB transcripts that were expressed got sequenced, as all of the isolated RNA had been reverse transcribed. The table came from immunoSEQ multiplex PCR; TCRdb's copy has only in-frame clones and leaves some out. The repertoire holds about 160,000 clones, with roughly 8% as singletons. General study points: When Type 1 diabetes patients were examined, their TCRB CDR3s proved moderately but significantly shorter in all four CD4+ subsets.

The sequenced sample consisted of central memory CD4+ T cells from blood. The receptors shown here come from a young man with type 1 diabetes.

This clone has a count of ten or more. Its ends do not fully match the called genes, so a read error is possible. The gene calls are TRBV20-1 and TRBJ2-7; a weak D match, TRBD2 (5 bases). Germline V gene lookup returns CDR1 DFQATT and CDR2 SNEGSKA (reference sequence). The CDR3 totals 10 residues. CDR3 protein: CSAEGSAVPF. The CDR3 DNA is TGCAGTGCAGAGGGCAGTGCCGTTCCTTTC.

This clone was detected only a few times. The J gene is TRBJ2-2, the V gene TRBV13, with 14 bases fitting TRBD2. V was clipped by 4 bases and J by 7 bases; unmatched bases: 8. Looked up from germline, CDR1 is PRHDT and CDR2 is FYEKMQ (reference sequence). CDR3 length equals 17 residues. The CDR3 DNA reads TGTGCCAGCAGCTCCGGGACTAGCGGGAGTTACGGCGGGGAGCTGTTTTTT. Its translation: CASSSGTSGSYGGELFF. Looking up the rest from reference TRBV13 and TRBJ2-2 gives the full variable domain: AAGVIQSPRHLIKEKRETATLKCYPIPRHDTVYWYQQGPGQDPQFLISFYEKMQSDKGSIPDRFSAQQFSDYHSELNMSSLELGDSALYFCASSSGTSGSYGGELFFGEGSRLTVL.

This CDR3 is CASSLTGRRLGTGGYTF. CDR3 in DNA: TGTGCCAGCAGCTTAACCGGGAGGAGGTTGGGGACGGGTGGCTACACCTTC. The chain joins TRBV7-2 to TRBJ1-2; D is possibly TRBD1 (5 bases). Germline CDR1 is SGHTA and CDR2 is FQGNSA. This CDR3 is built from 17 residues. V lost 2 bases and J 7 bases, leaving 23 bases between the germline ends.

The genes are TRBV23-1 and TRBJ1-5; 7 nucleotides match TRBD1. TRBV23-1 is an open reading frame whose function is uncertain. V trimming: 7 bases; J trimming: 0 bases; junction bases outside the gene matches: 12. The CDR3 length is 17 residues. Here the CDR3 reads CASIRGTVIHSNQPQHF. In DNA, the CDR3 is TGCGCCAGCATCCGAGGGACAGTTATCCATAGCAATCAGCCCCAGCATTTT.

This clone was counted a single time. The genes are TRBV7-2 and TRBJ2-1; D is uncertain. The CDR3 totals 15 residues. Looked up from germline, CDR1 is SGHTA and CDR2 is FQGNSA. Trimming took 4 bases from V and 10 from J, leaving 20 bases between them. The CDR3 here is CASSSQVRGDPEQFF. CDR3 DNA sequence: TGTGCCAGCAGCTCCCAAGTTCGCGGAGACCCAGAGCAGTTCTTC.

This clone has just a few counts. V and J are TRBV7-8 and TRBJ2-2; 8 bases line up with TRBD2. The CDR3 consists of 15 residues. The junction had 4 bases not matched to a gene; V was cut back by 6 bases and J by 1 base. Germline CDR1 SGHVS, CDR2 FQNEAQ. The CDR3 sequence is CASRVAGLNTGELFF. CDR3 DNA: TGTGCCAGCAGAGTAGCGGGGCTGAACACCGGGGAGCTGTTTTTT.

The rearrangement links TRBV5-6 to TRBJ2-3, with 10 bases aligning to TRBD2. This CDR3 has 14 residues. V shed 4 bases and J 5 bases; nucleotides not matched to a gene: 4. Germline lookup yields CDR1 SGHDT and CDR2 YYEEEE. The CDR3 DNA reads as TGTGCCAGCAGCAGCGGGGGGGCTGGAGATACGCAGTATTTT. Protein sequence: CASSSGGAGDTQYF.

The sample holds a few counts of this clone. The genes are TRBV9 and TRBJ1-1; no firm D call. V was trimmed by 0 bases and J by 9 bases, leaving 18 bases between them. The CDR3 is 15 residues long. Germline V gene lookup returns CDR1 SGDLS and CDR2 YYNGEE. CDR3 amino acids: CASSVALVGGGKAFF. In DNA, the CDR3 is TGTGCCAGCAGCGTAGCCCTGGTGGGTGGCGGTAAAGCTTTCTTT. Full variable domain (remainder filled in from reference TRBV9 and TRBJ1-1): DSGVTQTPKHLITATGQRVTLRCSPRSGDLSVYWYQQSLDQGLQFLIQYYNGEERAKGNILERFSAQQFPDLHSELNLSSLELGDSALYFCASSVALVGGGKAFFGQGTRLTVV.

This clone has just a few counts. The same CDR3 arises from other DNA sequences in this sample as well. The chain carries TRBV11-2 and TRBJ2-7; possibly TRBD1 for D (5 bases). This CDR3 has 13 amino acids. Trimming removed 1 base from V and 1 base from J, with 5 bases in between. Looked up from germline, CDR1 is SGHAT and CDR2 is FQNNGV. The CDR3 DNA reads TGTGCCAGCAGCTTAGCAGGGTCCTACGAGCAGTACTTC. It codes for CASSLAGSYEQYF.

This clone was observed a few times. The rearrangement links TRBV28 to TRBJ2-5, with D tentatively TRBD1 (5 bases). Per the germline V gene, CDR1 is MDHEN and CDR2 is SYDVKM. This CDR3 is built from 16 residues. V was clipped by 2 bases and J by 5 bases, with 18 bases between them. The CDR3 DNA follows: TGTGCCAGCAGTTTAACGGGTAGGGGTCCATACGAGACCCAGTACTTC. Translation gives CASSLTGRGPYETQYF.

CDR3 residues: CASSEIRDQPQHF. The CDR3 DNA follows: TGTGCCAGCAGTGAAATCCGTGATCAGCCCCAGCATTTT. The chain couples TRBV2 to TRBJ1-5; D call uncertain. Germline V gene lookup returns CDR1 SNHLY and CDR2 FYNNEI. Trimming took 2 bases from V and 5 from J, leaving 7 bases between them. The CDR3 has 13 amino acids.

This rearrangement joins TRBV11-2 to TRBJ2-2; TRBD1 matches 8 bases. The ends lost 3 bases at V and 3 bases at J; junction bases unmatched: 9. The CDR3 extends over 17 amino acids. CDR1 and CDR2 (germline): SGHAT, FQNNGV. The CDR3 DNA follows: TGTGCCAGCAGCTTTACTGGGGACAGGCGGGACACCGGGGAGCTGTTTTTT. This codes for CASSFTGDRRDTGELFF.

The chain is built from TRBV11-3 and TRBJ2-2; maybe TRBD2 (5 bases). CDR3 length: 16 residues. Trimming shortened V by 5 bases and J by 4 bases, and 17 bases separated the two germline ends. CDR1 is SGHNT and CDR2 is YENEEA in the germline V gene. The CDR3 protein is CASSPSSGVFTGELFF. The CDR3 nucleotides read TGTGCCAGCAGCCCCAGTTCCGGGGTATTCACCGGGGAGCTGTTTTTT.

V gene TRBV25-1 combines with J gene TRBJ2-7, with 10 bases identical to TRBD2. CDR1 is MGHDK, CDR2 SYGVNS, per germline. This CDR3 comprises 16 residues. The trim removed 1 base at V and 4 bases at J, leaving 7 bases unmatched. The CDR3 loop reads CASSEWRSGRGYEQYF. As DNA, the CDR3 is TGTGCCAGCAGTGAATGGAGGAGCGGGAGGGGATACGAGCAGTACTTC.

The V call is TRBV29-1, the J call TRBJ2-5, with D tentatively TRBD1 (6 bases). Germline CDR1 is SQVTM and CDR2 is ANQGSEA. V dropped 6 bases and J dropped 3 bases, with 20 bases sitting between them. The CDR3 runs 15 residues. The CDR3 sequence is CSVILPGQLKETQYF. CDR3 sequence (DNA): TGCAGCGTGATATTACCGGGACAACTAAAAGAGACCCAGTACTTC.

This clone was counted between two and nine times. Here the CDR3 DNA reads TGTGCCTGGAGTCGGGGGGGCCAACCTAGCTCCTACGAGCAGTACTTC. Residues: CAWSRGGQPSSYEQYF. The V and J genes are TRBV30 and TRBJ2-7; 8 bases align to TRBD2. Germline V gives CDR1 GTSNPN, CDR2 SVGIG (reference sequence). The CDR3 runs 16 residues. V was clipped by 2 bases and J by 0 bases; unmatched bases: 9.

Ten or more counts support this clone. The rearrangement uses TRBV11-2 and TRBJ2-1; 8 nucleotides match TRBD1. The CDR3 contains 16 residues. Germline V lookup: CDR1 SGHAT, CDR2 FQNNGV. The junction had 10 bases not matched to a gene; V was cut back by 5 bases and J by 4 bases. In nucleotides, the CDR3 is TGTGCCAGCAGCCCAGCCCAGGGGGCAAGATACAATGAGCAGTTCTTC. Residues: CASSPAQGARYNEQFF.

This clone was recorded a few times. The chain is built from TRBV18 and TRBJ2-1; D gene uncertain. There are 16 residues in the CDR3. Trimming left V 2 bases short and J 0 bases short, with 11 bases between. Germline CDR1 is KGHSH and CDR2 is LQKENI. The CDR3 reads CASSPDWRSSYNEQFF. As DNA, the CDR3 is TGTGCCAGCTCACCAGACTGGCGGAGCTCCTACAATGAGCAGTTCTTC.

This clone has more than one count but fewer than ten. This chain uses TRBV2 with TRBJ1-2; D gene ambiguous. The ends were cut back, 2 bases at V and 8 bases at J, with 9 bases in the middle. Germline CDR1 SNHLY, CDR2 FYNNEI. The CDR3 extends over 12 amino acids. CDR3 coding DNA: TGTGCCAGCAGTGAACGTCTCACAGGCTACACCTTC. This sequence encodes CASSERLTGYTF. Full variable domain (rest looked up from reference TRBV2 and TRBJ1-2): EPEVTQTPSHQVTQMGQEVILRCVPISNHLYFYWYRQILGQKVEFLVSFYNNEISEKSEIFDDQFSVERPDGSNFTLKIRSTKLEDSAMYFCASSERLTGYTFGSGTRLTVV.

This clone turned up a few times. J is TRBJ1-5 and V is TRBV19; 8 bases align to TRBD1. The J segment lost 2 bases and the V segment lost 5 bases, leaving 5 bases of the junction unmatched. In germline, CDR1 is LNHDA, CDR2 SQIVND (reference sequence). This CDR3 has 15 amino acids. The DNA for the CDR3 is TGTGCCAGTAGTGGAACAGGGGGGGGCAATCAGCCCCAGCATTTT. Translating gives CASSGTGGGNQPQHF.

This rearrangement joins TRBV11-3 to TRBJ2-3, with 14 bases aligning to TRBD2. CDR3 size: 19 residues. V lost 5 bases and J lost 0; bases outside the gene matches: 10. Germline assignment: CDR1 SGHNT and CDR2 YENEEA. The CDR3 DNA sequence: TGTGCCAGCAGCCTCGGACTAGCGGGGGGATCCTATAGCACAGATACGCAGTATTTT. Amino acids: CASSLGLAGGSYSTDTQYF. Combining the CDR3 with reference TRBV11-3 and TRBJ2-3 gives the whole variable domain EAGVVQSPRYKIIEKKQPVAFWCNPISGHNTLYWYLQNLGQGPELLIRYENEEAVDDSQLPKDRFSAERLKGVDSTLKIQPAELGDSAVYLCASSLGLAGGSYSTDTQYFGPGTRLTVL.

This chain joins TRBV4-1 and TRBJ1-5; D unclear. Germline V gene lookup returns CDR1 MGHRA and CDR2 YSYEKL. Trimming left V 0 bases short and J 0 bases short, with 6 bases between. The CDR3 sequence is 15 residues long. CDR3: CASSQDLYSNQPQHF. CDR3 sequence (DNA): TGCGCCAGCAGCCAAGATCTTTATAGCAATCAGCCCCAGCATTTT.

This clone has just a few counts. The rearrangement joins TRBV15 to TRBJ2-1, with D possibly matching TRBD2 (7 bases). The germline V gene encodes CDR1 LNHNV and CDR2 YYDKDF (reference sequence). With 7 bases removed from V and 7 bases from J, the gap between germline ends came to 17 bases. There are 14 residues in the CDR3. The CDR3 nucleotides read TGTGCCACCACTGTAACGGGGGGCCGGAATGAGCAGTTCTTC. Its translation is CATTVTGGRNEQFF.

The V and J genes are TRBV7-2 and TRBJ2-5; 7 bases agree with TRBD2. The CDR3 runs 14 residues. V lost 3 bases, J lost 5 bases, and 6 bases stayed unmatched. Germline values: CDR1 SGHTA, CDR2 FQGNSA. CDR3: CASSLGGSWETQYF. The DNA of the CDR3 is TGTGCCAGCAGCTTGGGAGGGTCTTGGGAGACCCAGTACTTC.

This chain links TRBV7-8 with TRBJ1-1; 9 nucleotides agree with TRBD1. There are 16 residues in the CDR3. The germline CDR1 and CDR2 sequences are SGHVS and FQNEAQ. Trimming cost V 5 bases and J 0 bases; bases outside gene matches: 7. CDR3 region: CASSQRDREMNTEAFF. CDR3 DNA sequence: TGTGCCAGCAGCCAACGGGACAGGGAGATGAACACTGAAGCTTTCTTT.

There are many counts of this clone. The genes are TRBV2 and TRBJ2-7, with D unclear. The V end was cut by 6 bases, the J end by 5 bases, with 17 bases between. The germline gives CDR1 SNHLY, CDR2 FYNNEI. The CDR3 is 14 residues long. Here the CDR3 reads CASRAETGANEQYF. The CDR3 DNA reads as TGTGCCAGCAGGGCAGAGACTGGTGCCAACGAGCAGTACTTC.

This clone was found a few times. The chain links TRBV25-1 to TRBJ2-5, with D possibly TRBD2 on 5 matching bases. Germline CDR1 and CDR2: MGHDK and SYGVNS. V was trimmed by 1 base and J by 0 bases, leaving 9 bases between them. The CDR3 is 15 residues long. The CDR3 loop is CASSELSGNQETQYF. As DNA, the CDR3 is TGTGCCAGCAGTGAATTATCGGGGAACCAAGAGACCCAGTACTTC. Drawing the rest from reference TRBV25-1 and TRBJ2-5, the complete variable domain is EADIYQTPRYLVIGTGKKITLECSQTMGHDKMYWYQQDPGMELHLIHYSYGVNSTEKGDLSSESTVSRIRTEHFPLTLESARPSHTSQYLCASSELSGNQETQYFGPGTRLLVL.

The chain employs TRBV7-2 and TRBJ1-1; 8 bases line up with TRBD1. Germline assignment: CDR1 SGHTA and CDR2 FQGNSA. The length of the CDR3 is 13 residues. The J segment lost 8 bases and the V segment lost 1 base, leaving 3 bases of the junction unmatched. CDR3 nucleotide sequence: TGTGCCAGCAGCTTAGTAGGGGACAGGGAAGCTTTCTTT. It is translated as CASSLVGDREAFF.

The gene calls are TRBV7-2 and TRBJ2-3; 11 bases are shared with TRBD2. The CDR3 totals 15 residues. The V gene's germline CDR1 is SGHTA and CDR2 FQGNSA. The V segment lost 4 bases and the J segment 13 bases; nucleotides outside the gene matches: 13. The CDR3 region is CASSYSGTSGLPKYF. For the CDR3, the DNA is TGTGCCAGCAGCTATTCCGGGACTAGCGGCCTGCCAAAGTATTTT.

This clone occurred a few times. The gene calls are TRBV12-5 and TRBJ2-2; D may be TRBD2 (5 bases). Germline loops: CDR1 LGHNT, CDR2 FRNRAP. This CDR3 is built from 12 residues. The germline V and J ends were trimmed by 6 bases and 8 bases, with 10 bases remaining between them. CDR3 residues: CASGRDWGELFF. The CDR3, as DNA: TGTGCTAGTGGGAGGGATTGGGGGGAGCTGTTTTTT. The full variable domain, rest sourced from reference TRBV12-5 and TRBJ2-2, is DARVTQTPRHKVTEMGQEVTMRCQPILGHNTVFWYRQTMMQGLELLAYFRNRAPLDDSGMPKDRFSAEMPDATLATLKIQPSEPRDSAVYFCASGRDWGELFFGEGSRLTVL.

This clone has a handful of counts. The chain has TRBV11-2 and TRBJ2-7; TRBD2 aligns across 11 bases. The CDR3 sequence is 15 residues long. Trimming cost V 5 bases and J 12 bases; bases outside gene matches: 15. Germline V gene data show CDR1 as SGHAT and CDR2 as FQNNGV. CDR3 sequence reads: CASSTDKLAGAYRYF. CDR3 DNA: TGTGCCAGCAGCACCGATAAACTAGCGGGAGCGTATCGGTACTTC.